This T cell receptor beta chain was obtained from a study of cytomegalovirus exposure and HLA in healthy donors. V dropped 7 bases and J dropped 6 bases, with 15 bases sitting between them. The CDR3 runs to 13 residues. The germline gives CDR1 SNHLY, CDR2 FYNNEI. The PCR was carried out with 60 Vbeta primers and 13 Jbeta primers. TCRdb's copy holds only in-frame clones and misses some; the assay was immunoSEQ multiplex PCR. The data hold some 130,000 clones, with 75% to 85% observed a single time. Sequencing input: PBMCs. The chain carries TRBV2 and TRBJ1-2, with D unclear. The receptor comes from a female donor in good health and CMV-seronegative. The CDR3 DNA reads as TGTGCCAGCACGTTAGTTACGGGAGATGGCTACACCTTC. It is translated as CASTLVTGDGYTF.